These 2 T cell receptor beta chains originate from one sample sequenced in a study of T cell repertoires in cytomegalovirus infection (dated 2019 in TCRdb). The treatment or condition label of this sample denotes: in vitro stimulation with specific CMV peptide epitopes to enrich CMV-specific T cells. Sequencing was performed on an Illumina HiSeq 1500. TCRdb cleaned the public reads at Q25 with fastp, built clones with MiXCR and kept in-frame beta chains. Rows with one shared CDR3 protein collapse into an entry with the most common genes and DNA. The sample table records hundreds of thousands of distinct CDR3 sequences; about 44% of these occur just once. The ten top clones hold about 45% of the sample. Their target antigens are unknown. The specimen was cultured PBMCs, collected from culture after CMV antigen stimulation. These receptors were obtained from a human donor in good health (CMV status not recorded). Some clones in this sample may be carry-over from other donors' samples.

This clonotype was seen only a few times. This CDR3 reads CASSLVGGEKEYF. CDR3 bases: TGTGCCAGCAGCTTGGTGGGGGGTGAGAAGGAGTACTTC. The chain has TRBV5-5 and TRBJ2-7; a weak D match, TRBD2 (6 bases). Trimming removed 0 bases at V and 11 bases at J, with 15 bases between. This CDR3 has 13 amino acids. CDR1 SGHKS and CDR2 YYEKEE come from the germline V gene (reference sequence).

V usage is TRBV6-5 and J usage is TRBJ2-1; 14 bases are a match to TRBD2. J gave up 2 bases and V 6 bases, and 3 bases lay outside the gene matches. This CDR3 has 16 residues. Germline V gives CDR1 MNHEY, CDR2 SVGAGI. The CDR3 coding sequence is TGTGCCAGCAGGAGGACTAGCGGGGGGACCTACAATGAGCAGTTCTTC. Amino acid sequence: CASRRTSGGTYNEQFF.